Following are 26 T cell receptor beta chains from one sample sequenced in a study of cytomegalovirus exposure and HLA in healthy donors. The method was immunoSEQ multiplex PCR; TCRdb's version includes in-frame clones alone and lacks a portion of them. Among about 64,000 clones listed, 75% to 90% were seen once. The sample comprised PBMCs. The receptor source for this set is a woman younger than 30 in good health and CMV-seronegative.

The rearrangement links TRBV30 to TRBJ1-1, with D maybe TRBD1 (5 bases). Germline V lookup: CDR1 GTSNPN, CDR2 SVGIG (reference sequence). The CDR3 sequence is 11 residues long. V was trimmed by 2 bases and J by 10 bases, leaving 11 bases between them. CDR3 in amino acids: CAWSSRVRAFF. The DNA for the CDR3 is TGTGCCTGGAGTAGCAGGGTTCGAGCTTTCTTT.

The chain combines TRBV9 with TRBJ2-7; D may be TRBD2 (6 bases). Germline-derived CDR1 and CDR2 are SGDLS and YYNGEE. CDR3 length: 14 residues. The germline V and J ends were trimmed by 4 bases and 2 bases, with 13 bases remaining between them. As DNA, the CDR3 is TGTGCCAGCAGCCGGGGAGGCGGTACCTACGAGCAGTACTTC. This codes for CASSRGGGTYEQYF. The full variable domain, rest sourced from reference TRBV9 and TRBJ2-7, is DSGVTQTPKHLITATGQRVTLRCSPRSGDLSVYWYQQSLDQGLQFLIQYYNGEERAKGNILERFSAQQFPDLHSELNLSSLELGDSALYFCASSRGGGTYEQYFGPGTRLTVT.

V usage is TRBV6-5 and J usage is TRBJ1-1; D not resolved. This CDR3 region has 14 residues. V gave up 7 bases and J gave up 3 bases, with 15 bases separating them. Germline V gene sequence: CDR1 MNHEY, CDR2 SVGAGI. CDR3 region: CASIGWAMDTEAFF. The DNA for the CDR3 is TGTGCCAGCATTGGGTGGGCAATGGACACTGAAGCTTTCTTT.

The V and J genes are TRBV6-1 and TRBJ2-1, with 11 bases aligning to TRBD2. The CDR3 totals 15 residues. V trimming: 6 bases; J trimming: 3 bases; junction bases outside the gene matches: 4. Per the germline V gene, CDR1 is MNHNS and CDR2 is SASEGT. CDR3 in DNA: TGTGCCAGCAGACGGACTAGCGGGTTCTACAATGAGCAGTTCTTC. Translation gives CASRRTSGFYNEQFF.

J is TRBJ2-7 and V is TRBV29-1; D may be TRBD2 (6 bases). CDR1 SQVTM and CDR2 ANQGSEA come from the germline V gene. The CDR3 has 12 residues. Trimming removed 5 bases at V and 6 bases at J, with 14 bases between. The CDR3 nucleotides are TGCAGCGTTAGCTCAGGGCGGGGCGAGCAGTACTTC. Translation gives CSVSSGRGEQYF.

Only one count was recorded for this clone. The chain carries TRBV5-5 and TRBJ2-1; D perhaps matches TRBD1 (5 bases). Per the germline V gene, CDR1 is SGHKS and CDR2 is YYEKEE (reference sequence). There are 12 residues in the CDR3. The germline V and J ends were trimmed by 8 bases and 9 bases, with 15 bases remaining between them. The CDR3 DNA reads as TGTGCCAGAGAGCAGGGTTGCAGTGAGCAGTTCTTC. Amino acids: CAREQGCSEQFF.

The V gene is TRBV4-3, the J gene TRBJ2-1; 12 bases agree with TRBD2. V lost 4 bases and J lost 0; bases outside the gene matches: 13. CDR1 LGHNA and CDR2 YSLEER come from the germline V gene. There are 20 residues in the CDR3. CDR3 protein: CASSRGLAGRLLSSYNEQFF. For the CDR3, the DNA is TGCGCCAGCAGCCGAGGACTAGCGGGGAGACTGCTTAGCTCCTACAATGAGCAGTTCTTC.

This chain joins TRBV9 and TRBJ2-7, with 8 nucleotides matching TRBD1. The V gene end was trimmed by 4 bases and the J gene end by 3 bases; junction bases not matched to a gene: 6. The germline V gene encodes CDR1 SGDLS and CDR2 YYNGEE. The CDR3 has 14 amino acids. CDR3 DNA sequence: TGTGCCAGCAGCAGAGGACAGGGAAACTACGAGCAGTACTTC. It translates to CASSRGQGNYEQYF.

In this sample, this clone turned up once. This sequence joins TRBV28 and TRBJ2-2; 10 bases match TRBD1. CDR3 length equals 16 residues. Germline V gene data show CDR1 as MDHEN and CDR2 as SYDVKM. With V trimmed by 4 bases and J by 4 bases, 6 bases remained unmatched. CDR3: CASSSRWTGGTGELFF. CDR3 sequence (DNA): TGTGCCAGCAGTTCCCGTTGGACAGGGGGCACCGGGGAGCTGTTTTTT.

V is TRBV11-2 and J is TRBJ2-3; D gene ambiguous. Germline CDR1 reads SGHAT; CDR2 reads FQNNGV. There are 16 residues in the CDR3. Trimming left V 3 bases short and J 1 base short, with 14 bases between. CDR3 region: CASSFGSLPGTDTQYF. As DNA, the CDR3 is TGTGCCAGCAGCTTTGGTTCCCTGCCGGGCACAGATACGCAGTATTTT.

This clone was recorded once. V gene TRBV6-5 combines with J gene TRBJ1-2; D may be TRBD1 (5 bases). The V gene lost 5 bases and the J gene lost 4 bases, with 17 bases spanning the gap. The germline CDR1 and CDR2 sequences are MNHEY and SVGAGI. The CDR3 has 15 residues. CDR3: CASSPLIQEGYGYTF. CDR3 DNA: TGTGCCAGCAGTCCCCTCATACAGGAGGGCTATGGCTACACCTTC.

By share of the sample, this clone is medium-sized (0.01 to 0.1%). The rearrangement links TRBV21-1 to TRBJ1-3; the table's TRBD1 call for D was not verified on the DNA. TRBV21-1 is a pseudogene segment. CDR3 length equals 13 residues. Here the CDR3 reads CASSKHSGNTIYF. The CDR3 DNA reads TGTGCCAGCAGCAAACACTCTGGAAACACCATATATTTT.

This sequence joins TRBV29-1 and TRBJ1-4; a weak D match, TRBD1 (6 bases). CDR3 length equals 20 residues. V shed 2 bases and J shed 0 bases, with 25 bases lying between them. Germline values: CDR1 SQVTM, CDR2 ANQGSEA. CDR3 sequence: CSVELFSRVGQQATNEKLFF. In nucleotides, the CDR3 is TGCAGCGTTGAATTATTTTCTCGGGTCGGACAGCAAGCAACTAATGAAAAACTGTTTTTT.

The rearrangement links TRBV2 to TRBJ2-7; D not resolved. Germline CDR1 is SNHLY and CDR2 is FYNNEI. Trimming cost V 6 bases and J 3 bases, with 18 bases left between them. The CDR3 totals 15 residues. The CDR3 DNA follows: TGTGCCAGCAGATACTCTTCGACTGGGTACTACGAGCAGTACTTC. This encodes CASRYSSTGYYEQYF.

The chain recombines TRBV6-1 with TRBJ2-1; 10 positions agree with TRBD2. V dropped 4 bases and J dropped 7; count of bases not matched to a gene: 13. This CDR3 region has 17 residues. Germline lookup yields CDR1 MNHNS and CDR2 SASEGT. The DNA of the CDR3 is TGTGCCAGCAGTGTTGCCGCTAGCGGGAGTTCTGCAAATGAGCAGTTCTTC. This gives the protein CASSVAASGSSANEQFF.

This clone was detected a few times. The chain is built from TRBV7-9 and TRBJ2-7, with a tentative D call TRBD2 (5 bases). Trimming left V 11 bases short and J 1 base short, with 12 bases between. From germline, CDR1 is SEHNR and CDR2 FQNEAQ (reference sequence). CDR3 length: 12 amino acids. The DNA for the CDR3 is TGTGCCTCAGAGGGCCCATCCTACGAGCAGTACTTC. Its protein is CASEGPSYEQYF.

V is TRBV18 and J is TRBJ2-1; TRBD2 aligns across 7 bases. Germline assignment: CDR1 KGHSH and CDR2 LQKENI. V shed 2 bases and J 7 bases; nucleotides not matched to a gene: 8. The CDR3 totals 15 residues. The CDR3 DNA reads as TGTGCCAGCTCACCATCCGGGGGGAGTTTTAATGAGCAGTTCTTC. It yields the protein CASSPSGGSFNEQFF.

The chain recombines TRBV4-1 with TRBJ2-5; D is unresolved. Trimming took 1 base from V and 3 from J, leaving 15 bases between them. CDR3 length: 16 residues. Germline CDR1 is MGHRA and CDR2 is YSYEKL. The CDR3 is CASSQGPLRQEETQYF. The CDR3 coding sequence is TGCGCCAGCAGCCAAGGACCCCTAAGACAAGAAGAGACCCAGTACTTC.

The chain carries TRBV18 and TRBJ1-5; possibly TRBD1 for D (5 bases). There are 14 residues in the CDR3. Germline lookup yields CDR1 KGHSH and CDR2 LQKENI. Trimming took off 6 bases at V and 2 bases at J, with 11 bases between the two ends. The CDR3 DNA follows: TGTGCCAGCTCTGGGGGGATTGGCAATCAGCCCCAGCATTTT. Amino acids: CASSGGIGNQPQHF.

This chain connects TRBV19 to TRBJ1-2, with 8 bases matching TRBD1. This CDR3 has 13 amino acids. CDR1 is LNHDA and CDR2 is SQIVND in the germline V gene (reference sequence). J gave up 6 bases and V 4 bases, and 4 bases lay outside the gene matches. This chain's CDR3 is CASSTQGDNGYTF. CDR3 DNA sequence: TGTGCCAGTAGTACACAGGGGGACAATGGCTACACCTTC. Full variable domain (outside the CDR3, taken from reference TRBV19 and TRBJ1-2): DGGITQSPKYLFRKEGQNVTLSCEQNLNHDAMYWYRQDPGQGLRLIYYSQIVNDFQKGDIAEGYSVSREKKESFPLTVTSAQKNPTAFYLCASSTQGDNGYTFGSGTRLTVV.

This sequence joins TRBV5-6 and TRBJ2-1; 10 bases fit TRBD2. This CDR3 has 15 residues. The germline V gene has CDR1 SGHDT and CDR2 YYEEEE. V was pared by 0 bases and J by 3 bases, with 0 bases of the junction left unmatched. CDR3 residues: CASSLERGGYNEQFF. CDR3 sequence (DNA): TGTGCCAGCAGCTTGGAGCGGGGGGGCTACAATGAGCAGTTCTTC.

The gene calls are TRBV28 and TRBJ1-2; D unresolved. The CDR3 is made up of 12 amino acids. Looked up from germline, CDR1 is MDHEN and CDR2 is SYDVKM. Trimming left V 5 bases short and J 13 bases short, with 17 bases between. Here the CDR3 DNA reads TGTGCCAGCAGTGAAGCGGTGGGAGGTTCCACCTTC. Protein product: CASSEAVGGSTF.

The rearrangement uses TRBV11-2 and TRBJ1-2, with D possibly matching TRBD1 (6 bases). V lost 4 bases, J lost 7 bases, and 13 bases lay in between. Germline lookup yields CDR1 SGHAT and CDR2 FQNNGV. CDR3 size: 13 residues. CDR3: CASSSLRGSGYTF. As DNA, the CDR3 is TGTGCCAGCAGCTCTCTTAGGGGGAGTGGCTACACCTTC.

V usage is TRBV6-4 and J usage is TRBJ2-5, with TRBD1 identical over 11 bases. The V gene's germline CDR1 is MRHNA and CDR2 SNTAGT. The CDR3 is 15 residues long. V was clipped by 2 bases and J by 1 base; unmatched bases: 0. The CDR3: CASSDGTGGQETQYF. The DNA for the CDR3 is TGTGCCAGCAGTGACGGGACAGGGGGCCAAGAGACCCAGTACTTC.

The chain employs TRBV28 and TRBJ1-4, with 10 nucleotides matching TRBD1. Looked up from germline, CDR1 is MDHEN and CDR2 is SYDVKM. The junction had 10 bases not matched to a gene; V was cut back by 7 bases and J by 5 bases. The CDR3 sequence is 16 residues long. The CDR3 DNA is TGTGCCAGCACCGCCGGGACAGGGGCAAAAAATGAAAAACTGTTTTTT. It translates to CASTAGTGAKNEKLFF.

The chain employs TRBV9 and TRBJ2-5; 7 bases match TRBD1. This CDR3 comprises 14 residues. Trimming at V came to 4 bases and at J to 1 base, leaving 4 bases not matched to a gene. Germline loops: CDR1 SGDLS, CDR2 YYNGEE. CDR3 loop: CASSPRDSQETQYF. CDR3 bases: TGTGCCAGCAGCCCCCGGGACAGCCAAGAGACCCAGTACTTC.